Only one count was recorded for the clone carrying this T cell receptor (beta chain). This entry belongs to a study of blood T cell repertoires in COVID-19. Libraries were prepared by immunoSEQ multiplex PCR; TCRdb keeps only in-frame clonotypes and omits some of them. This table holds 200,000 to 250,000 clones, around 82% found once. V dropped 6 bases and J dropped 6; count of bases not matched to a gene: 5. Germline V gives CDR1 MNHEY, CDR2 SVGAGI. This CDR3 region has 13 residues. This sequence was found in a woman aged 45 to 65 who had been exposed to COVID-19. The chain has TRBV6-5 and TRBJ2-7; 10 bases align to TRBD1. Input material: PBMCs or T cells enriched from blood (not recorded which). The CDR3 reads CASSPGQGIEQYF. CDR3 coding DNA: TGTGCCAGCAGCCCGGGACAGGGGATCGAGCAGTACTTC.